This TCR beta chain stems from a study of CD8+CD57+ T cells in acquired aplastic anemia. Many counts were recorded for this clonotype. Its antigen is still unknown. The study's findings and limits: Comparison of patients with controls identified about 27 shared CD8+ CDR3 sequences. Patients showed no significant difference from controls in CD8+ Simpson's diversity.

Patients who underwent sequencing had shown CD8+CD57+ cell expansion by flow cytometry. A severe acquired aplastic anemia diagnosis applied to all patients. This CDR3 comprises 15 residues. Germline CDR1 is SGHRS and CDR2 is YFSETQ. V was pared by 0 bases and J by 4 bases, with 12 bases between. Genomic DNA, the template, was used for profiling of the TCR beta VDJ and CDR3. TCRdb reprocessed the reads via MiXCR and lists one record per CDR3 protein. The sample has some 170,000 distinct CDR3 sequences, nearly 65% seen once. This receptor was taken from a human donor with aplastic anemia. Sequencing was done on a sample of sorted CD4+, CD8+, or CD8+CD57+ T cells (not recorded which) from PBMCs. V and J are TRBV5-1 and TRBJ2-3, with D uncertain. Here the CDR3 reads CASSLVGRYPDTQYF. The CDR3 bases are TGCGCCAGCAGCTTGGTGGGCAGGTACCCAGATACGCAGTATTTT.